Following are 10 T cell receptor beta chains from one sample sequenced in a study of blood T cells in healthy people across ages. With a J-beta primer mix and a sample-barcoded 5' primer, a second PCR ran about 7 to 12 cycles. In TCRdb, the 5' RACE reads were re-called with MiXCR into one record per CDR3 protein. The sample lists about 900,000 distinct CDR3 sequences, approximately 49% occurring once. The sequenced material came from blood. These receptors were obtained from a man aged 30-40 years in good health.

This clonotype was seen a few times. The chain joins TRBV4-2 to TRBJ2-5; 7 bases align to TRBD2. Germline CDR1 and CDR2: LGHNA and YNFKEQ. J lost 2 bases, V lost 0 bases, and 6 bases had no gene match. This CDR3 contains 16 residues. CDR3 amino acids: CASSQDGGRAQETQYF. The CDR3 bases are TGTGCCAGCAGCCAAGATGGCGGGAGAGCTCAAGAGACCCAGTACTTC.

The rearrangement uses TRBV15 and TRBJ2-1; 11 bases align to TRBD2. Germline-derived CDR1 and CDR2 are LNHNV and YYDKDF (reference sequence). After removal of 8 bases from V and 3 bases from J, the junction contained 12 bases not matched to a gene. This CDR3 is built from 17 residues. CDR3 DNA: TGTGCCACCGCCGGGACTAGCGGACCCAATCTCTACAATGAGCAGTTCTTC. This sequence encodes CATAGTSGPNLYNEQFF. The full variable domain, in which reference TRBV15 and TRBJ2-1 provide the parts outside the CDR3, is DAMVIQNPRYQVTQFGKPVTLSCSQTLNHNVMYWYQQKSSQAPKLLFHYYDKDFNNEADTPDNFQSRRPNTSFCFLDIRSPGLGDTAMYLCATAGTSGPNLYNEQFFGPGTRLTVL.

This clonotype was picked up a small number of times. The gene calls are TRBV7-2 and TRBJ2-3; the match to TRBD2 covers 9 bases. The CDR3 covers 14 residues. Germline assignment: CDR1 SGHTA and CDR2 FQGNSA. The V and J ends lost 4 bases and 8 bases, in that order; junction bases with no gene match: 7. The CDR3 DNA follows: TGTGCCAGCAGCTCCCGCGGGGGGGCCGGTACGCAGTATTTT. Its protein is CASSSRGGAGTQYF.

This clonotype has just a few counts. The chain couples TRBV25-1 to TRBJ1-2; D ambiguous. The germline gives CDR1 MGHDK, CDR2 SYGVNS. The CDR3 covers 13 residues. The V gene lost 8 bases and the J gene lost 8 bases, with 18 bases spanning the gap. CDR3: CASEGPGSLGYTF. The CDR3 DNA follows: TGTGCCAGCGAAGGGCCCGGCTCTCTGGGCTACACCTTC.

The J gene is TRBJ1-2, the V gene TRBV2; D remains unclear. Per germline, CDR1 SNHLY and CDR2 FYNNEI. The CDR3 covers 13 residues. The ends were cut back, 7 bases at V and 8 bases at J, with 17 bases in the middle. CDR3 residues: CASIPDTLSGYTF. In DNA, the CDR3 is TGTGCCAGCATCCCTGACACGTTATCGGGCTACACCTTC.

The chain has TRBV7-2 and TRBJ2-7; possibly TRBD2 for D (5 bases). The germline V and J ends were trimmed by 7 bases and 3 bases, with 13 bases remaining between them. The V gene's germline CDR1 is SGHTA and CDR2 FQGNSA. The CDR3 runs 13 residues. DNA for the CDR3: TGTGCCAGCACCTCTGCGGGCCACTACGAGCAGTACTTC. Amino acids: CASTSAGHYEQYF.

The chain employs TRBV4-1 and TRBJ2-5, with D hard to call. Germline assignment: CDR1 MGHRA and CDR2 YSYEKL. The germline V and J ends were trimmed by 0 bases and 9 bases, with 11 bases remaining between them. The CDR3 has 13 residues. The CDR3 coding sequence is TGCGCCAGCAGCCAAGATTTCCCCTCGGCCCAGTACTTC. This translates into CASSQDFPSAQYF.

This clonotype was observed a handful of times. The chain joins TRBV27 to TRBJ2-5; no definite D call. The germline V and J ends were trimmed by 5 bases and 5 bases, with 12 bases remaining between them. CDR3 length: 13 amino acids. Looked up from germline, CDR1 is MNHEY and CDR2 is SMNVEV (reference sequence). Written as DNA, the CDR3 is TGTGCCAGCAGTGCCTCTTTAAAGGAGACCCAGTACTTC. The encoded protein is CASSASLKETQYF.

The CDR3 here is CASTLQGGPGETQYF. Written as DNA, the CDR3 is TGTGCCAGCACCCTCCAGGGGGGGCCAGGGGAGACCCAGTACTTC. The chain is built from TRBV7-2 and TRBJ2-5, with D perhaps given as TRBD1 or TRBD2 (7 bases each). Per germline, CDR1 SGHTA and CDR2 FQGNSA. The V end lost 7 bases, the J end lost 5 bases, and 20 bases lay between the germline ends. This CDR3 is 15 amino acids long. Using reference TRBV7-2 and TRBJ2-5 for the parts outside the CDR3, the full variable domain is GAGVSQSPSNKVTEKGKDVELRCDPISGHTALYWYRQSLGQGLEFLIYFQGNSAPDKSGLPSDRFSAERTGGSVSTLTIQRTQQEDSAVYLCASTLQGGPGETQYFGPGTRLLVL.

This clonotype turned up a few times. The rearrangement joins TRBV10-3 to TRBJ2-1, with a weak D call TRBD1 (6 bases). The germline CDR1 and CDR2 sequences are ENHRY and SYGVKD. The CDR3 runs to 13 residues. Trimming took off 4 bases at V and 9 bases at J, with 13 bases between the two ends. CDR3 loop: CAISGGRGSEQFF. The CDR3 nucleotides are TGTGCCATCAGTGGGGGCAGGGGCAGTGAGCAGTTCTTC.